These T cell receptor beta chains were read from a single sample in a study of cytomegalovirus exposure and HLA in healthy donors. Method: immunoSEQ multiplex PCR; TCRdb's copy keeps in-frame clones and lacks some. The table records fewer than 250,000 clones, around 87% of them present only once. Sequenced input: PBMCs. The source of these receptors is a young woman in good health and CMV-seronegative. CDR3s include the opening cysteine and the closing phenylalanine or tryptophan. The order of the fields is clone size, V gene, CDR3 protein. Clone size is stated in some rows and not others, as once, few, many or a class when expanded.

NA,TRBV4-1,CASSQRTGNEQFF
NA,TRBV10-2,CASIAPTTNYGYTF
NA,TRBV5-4,CASSLGTGGRSGYGYTF
NA,TRBV5-1,CASSSRGGTEAFF
NA,TRBV4-1,CASSQANLAGITDTQYF
NA,TRBV7-2,CASSLGGLFLDTQYF
once,TRBV7-2,CASSLGIGANYGYTF
NA,TRBV5-4,CASSSRDRGDTEAFF
NA,TRBV28,CASKGGAVNSPLHF
few,TRBV10-3,CAIGDRGFTDTQYF
NA,TRBV9,CASSVRGLINEKLFF
NA,TRBV28,CASSLAAAGANTEAFF
NA,TRBV5-1,CASSLFIQETQYF
NA,TRBV10-3,CAITSTENNEQFF
NA,TRBV7-9,CASSLGSGGETEAFF
NA,TRBV2,CASSEGGRGGSKTRVFF
NA,TRBV11-3,CASSLTSGGYNEQFF
NA,TRBV30,CAWSIDFTTEAFF
NA,TRBV6-4,CASSQGPNGNQPQHF
NA,TRBV5-1,CASVTLAGGQNEQFF
NA,TRBV7-3,CASSSGLAGSTDTQYF
NA,TRBV19,CATGQTTPYEQYF
NA,TRBV5-1,CASSIPTGVTNEKLFF
NA,TRBV9,CASSDRTSGRLNYNEQFF
NA,TRBV18,CATGSQETQYF